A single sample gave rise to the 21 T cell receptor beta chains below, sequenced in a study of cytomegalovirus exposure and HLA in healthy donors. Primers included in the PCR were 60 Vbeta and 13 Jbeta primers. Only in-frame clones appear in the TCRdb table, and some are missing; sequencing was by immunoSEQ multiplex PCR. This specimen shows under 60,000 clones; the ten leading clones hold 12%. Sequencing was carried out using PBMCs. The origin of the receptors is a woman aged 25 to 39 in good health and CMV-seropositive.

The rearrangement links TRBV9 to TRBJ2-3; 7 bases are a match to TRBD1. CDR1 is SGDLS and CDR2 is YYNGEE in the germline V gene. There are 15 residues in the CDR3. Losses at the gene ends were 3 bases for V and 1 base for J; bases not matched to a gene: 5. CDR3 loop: CASSERDSGTDTQYF. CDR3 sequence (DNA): TGTGCCAGCAGCGAGAGGGACAGCGGCACAGATACGCAGTATTTT.

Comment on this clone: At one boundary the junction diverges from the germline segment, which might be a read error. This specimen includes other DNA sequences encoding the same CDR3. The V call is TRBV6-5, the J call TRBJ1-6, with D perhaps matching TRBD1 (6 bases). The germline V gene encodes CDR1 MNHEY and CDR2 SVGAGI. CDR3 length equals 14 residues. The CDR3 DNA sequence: TGTGCCAGCAGGAGGGGGACGGTGAATTCACCCCTACACTTT. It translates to CASRRGTVNSPLHF.

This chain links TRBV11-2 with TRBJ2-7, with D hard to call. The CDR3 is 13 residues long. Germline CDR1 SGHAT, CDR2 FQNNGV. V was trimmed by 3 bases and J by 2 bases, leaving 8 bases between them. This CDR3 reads CASSFDFTYEQYF. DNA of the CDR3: TGTGCCAGCAGCTTCGACTTTACCTACGAGCAGTACTTC.

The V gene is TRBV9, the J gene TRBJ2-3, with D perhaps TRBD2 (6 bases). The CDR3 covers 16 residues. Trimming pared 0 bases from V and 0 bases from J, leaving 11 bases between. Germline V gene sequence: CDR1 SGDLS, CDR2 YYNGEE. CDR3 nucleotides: TGTGCCAGCAGCGTAGAGGACTATACTAGCACAGATACGCAGTATTTT. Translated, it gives CASSVEDYTSTDTQYF.

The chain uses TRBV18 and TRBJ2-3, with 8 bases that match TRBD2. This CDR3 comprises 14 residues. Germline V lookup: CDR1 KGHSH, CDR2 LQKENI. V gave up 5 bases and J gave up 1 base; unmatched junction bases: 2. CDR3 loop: CASSDSGGTDTQYF. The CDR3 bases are TGTGCCAGCTCAGATAGCGGGGGCACAGATACGCAGTATTTT.

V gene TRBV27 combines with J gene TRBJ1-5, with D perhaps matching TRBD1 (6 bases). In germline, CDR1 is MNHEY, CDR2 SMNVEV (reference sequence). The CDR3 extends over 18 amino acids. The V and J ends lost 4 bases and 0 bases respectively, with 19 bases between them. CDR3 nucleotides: TGTGCCAGCAGTTCCCGAGGGGGGGACGGAGATAGCAATCAGCCCCAGCATTTT. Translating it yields CASSSRGGDGDSNQPQHF.

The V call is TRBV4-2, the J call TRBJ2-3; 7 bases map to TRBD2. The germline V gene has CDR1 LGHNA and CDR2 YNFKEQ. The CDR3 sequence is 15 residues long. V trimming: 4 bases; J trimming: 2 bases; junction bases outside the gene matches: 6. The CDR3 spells CASSLRAGDTDTQYF. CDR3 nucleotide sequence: TGTGCCAGCAGCCTCCGGGCGGGGGACACAGATACGCAGTATTTT.

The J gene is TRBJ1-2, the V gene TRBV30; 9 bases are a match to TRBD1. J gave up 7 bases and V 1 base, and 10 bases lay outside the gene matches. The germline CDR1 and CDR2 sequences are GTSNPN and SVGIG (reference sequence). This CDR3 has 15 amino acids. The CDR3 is CAWSARDRALGGYTF. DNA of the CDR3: TGTGCCTGGAGTGCCCGGGACAGGGCCTTAGGTGGCTACACCTTC.

CDR3 protein: CASSPMAGATPTEAFF. In nucleotides, the CDR3 is TGTGCCAGCAGCCCAATGGCAGGGGCGACCCCCACTGAAGCTTTCTTT. The rearrangement uses TRBV7-2 and TRBJ1-1; weak D call: TRBD1 (6 bases). This CDR3 contains 16 residues. Between the trimmed V and J ends, which lost 5 bases and 4 bases, there was a span of 20 bases. Germline assignment: CDR1 SGHTA and CDR2 FQGNSA.

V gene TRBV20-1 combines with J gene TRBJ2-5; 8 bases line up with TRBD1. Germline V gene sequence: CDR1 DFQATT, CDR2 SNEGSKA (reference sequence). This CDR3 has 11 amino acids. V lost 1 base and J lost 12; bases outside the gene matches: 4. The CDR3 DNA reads TGCAGTGCTAGAGGGGAGGACAGGGAGTACTTC. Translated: CSARGEDREYF.

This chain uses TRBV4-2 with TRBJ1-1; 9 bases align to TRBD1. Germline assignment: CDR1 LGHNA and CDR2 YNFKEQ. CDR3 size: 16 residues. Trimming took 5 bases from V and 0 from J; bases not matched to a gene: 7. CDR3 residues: CASSLGGTGLNTEAFF. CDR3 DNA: TGTGCCAGCAGCTTGGGCGGGACAGGGTTGAACACTGAAGCTTTCTTT.

The CDR3 here is CASSADFYFTGELFF. The CDR3 nucleotides are TGTGCCAGCAGTGCGGACTTTTACTTCACCGGGGAGCTGTTTTTT. V usage is TRBV25-1 and J usage is TRBJ2-2; D is possibly TRBD2 (5 bases). This CDR3 region has 15 residues. V was pared by 4 bases and J by 4 bases, with 13 bases between. In germline, CDR1 is MGHDK, CDR2 SYGVNS.

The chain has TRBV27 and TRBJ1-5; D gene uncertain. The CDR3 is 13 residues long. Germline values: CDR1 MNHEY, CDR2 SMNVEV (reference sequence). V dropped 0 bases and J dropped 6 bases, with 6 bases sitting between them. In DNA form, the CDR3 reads TGTGCCAGCAGTTTATCGACGGGTCAGCCCCAGCATTTT. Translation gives CASSLSTGQPQHF.

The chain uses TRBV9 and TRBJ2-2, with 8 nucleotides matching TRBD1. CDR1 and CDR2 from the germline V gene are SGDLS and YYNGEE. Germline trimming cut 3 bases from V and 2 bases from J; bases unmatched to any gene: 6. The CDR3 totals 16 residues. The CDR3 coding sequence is TGTGCCAGCAGCGGAAGGACAGGGCACAACACCGGGGAGCTGTTTTTT. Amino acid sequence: CASSGRTGHNTGELFF.

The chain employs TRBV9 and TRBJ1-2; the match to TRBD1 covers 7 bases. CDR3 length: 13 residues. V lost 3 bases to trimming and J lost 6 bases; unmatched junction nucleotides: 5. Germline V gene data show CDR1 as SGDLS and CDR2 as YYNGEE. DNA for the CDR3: TGTGCCAGCAGCGAAGGGGGCGCGAATGGCTACACCTTC. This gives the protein CASSEGGANGYTF.

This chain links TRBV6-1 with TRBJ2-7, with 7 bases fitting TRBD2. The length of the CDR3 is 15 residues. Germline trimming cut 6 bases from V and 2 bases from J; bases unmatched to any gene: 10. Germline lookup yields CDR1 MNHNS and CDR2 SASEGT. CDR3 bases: TGTGCCAGCAGGGCGCGGGACTACCAGACCTACGAGCAGTACTTC. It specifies CASRARDYQTYEQYF.

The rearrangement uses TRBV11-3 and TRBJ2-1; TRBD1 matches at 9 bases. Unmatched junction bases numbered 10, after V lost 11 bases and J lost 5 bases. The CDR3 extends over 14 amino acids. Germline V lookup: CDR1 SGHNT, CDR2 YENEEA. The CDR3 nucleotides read TGTGCCCTCCCGCCGGGACAGGGCCACAATGAGCAGTTCTTC. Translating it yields CALPPGQGHNEQFF.

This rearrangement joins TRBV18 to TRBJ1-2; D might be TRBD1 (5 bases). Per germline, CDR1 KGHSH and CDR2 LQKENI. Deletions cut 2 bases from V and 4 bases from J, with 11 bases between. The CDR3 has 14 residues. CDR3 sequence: CASSPDQGLYGYTF. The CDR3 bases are TGTGCCAGCTCACCAGACCAGGGACTCTATGGCTACACCTTC.

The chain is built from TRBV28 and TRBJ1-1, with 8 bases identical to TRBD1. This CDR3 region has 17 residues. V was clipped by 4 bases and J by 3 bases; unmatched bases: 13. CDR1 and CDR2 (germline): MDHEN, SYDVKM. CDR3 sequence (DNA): TGTGCCAGCAGTTCATTGGCCAGCGGCAGGGGGCACACTGAAGCTTTCTTT. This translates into CASSSLASGRGHTEAFF. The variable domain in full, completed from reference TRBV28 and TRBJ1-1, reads DVKVTQSSRYLVKRTGEKVFLECVQDMDHENMFWYRQDPGLGLRLIYFSYDVKMKEKGDIPEGYSVSREKKERFSLILESASTNQTSMYLCASSSLASGRGHTEAFFGQGTRLTVV.

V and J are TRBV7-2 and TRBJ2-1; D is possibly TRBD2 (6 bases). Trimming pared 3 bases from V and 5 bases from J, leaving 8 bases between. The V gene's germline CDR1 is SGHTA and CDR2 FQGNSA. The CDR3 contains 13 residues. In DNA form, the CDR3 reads TGTGCCAGCAGCTTGGAGGGTGACAATGAGCAGTTCTTC. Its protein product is CASSLEGDNEQFF.

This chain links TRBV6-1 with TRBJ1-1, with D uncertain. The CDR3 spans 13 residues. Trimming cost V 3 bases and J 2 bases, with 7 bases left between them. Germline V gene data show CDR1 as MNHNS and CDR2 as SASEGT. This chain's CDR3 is CASSDWRNTEAFF. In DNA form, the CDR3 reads TGTGCCAGCAGTGATTGGAGAAACACTGAAGCTTTCTTT.